Presented here are 5 T cell receptor beta chains from one specimen sequenced in a study of blood T cell repertoires in COVID-19. Data came from immunoSEQ multiplex PCR; TCRdb stores just in-frame clones and leaves some out. This sample has roughly 100,000 clones; around 88% occur once, and the top ten carry around 2%. What was sequenced was peripheral blood. These receptors were collected from a man aged 50 to 60 with COVID-19, enrolled during active disease.

This chain links TRBV30 with TRBJ1-2, with TRBD1 identical over 8 bases. CDR1 and CDR2 from the germline V gene are GTSNPN and SVGIG (reference sequence). This CDR3 region has 15 residues. The V segment lost 1 base and the J segment 2 bases; nucleotides outside the gene matches: 6. CDR3 DNA: TGTGCCTGGAGTGCCGATGGACAGGGCAACTATGGCTACACCTTC. Translation: CAWSADGQGNYGYTF.

Comments on this clone: This CDR3 is also generated by other DNA sequences in the sample. The chain joins TRBV19 to TRBJ2-7; TRBD1 might be the D (6 bases). V lost 4 bases and J 2 bases, leaving 9 bases between the germline ends. Per the germline V gene, CDR1 is LNHDA and CDR2 is SQIVND (reference sequence). CDR3 length equals 13 residues. CDR3 nucleotide sequence: TGTGCCAGTAGTAGGTCAGGGGCCTACGAGCAGTACTTC. Amino acid sequence: CASSRSGAYEQYF.

V gene TRBV14 combines with J gene TRBJ2-2, with D possibly TRBD1 on 6 matching bases. The CDR3 loop spans 15 amino acids. V was trimmed by 4 bases and J by 3 bases, leaving 12 bases between them. From germline, CDR1 is SGHDN and CDR2 FVKESK. The CDR3 protein is CASSPRGKDTGELFF. In DNA, the CDR3 is TGTGCCAGCAGCCCGAGGGGGAAGGACACCGGGGAGCTGTTTTTT.

This sequence joins TRBV5-6 and TRBJ1-3; 8 bases line up with TRBD1. From germline, CDR1 is SGHDT and CDR2 YYEEEE. This CDR3 has 17 amino acids. Unmatched junction bases numbered 6, after V lost 1 base and J lost 0 bases. CDR3 in DNA: TGTGCCAGCAGCTTGCTAGGGACAGGTCTCTCTGGAAACACCATATATTTT. This gives the protein CASSLLGTGLSGNTIYF.

There are a few counts of this clone. The V and J genes are TRBV6-1 and TRBJ2-7; D may be TRBD1 (6 bases). Trimming pared 6 bases from V and 3 bases from J, leaving 12 bases between. This CDR3 region has 13 residues. Germline V lookup: CDR1 MNHNS, CDR2 SASEGT. CDR3 DNA sequence: TGTGCCAGCAGAAGCCCGACAGGCTACGAGCAGTACTTC. Translated, it gives CASRSPTGYEQYF.